This TCR beta chain was documented in a study of blood T cells in healthy people across ages (dated by TCRdb to about 2015). About the full investigation: In model experiments, template switching captured roughly one uniquely barcoded TCR beta cDNA molecule for every two T cells. Age-related changes in TCR beta repertoire diversity were measured in the study by deep sequencing normalized with unique cDNA molecular identifiers. Donors were grouped into four age groups: young (average approximately 16 years), middle-aged (about 40), aged (around 60) and long-lived (approximately 81). To avoid experimental bias, donors of different ages were randomly spread across the sequencing lanes. For two donors (one aged 18 to 30 and one aged 80 or older), the study analyzed two additional independent replicas of 1 million unique cDNA reads from the same blood draw.

Here is what the overall study found, with its caveats: Compared with the aged group, the long-lived group had more naive CD4+ T cells, fewer expanded clones and increased TCR diversity, a pattern suggesting age selection. Because profiling used bulk unsorted PBMCs, naive and antigen-experienced compartments could not be compared conclusively. Observed TCR beta diversity per million T cells fell roughly linearly with age, and a significant reduction was already apparent by age roughly 41. There was a strong correlation between observed TCR beta diversity and the percentage of naive T cells measured by flow cytometry. Estimates of total diversity from one million sequenced T cells were regarded as lower bounds and underestimates. Because donor CMV infection status was unknown, age-related changes in expanded clonotypes were potentially confounded.

From its cysteine to its phenylalanine, the CDR3 spans 15 amino acids. CDR3 DNA only is kept here, 45 bases in frame from base 1. Trimming at the junction amounts to 7 bases on V and 1 base on J, and the germline ends lie 17 bases apart. Libraries were made using 5' RACE. Sequencing was carried out with an Illumina HiSeq 2500. The second PCR ran for roughly 7 to 11 cycles and used a J-beta primer mix along with a sample-barcoded 5' primer. Each TCR beta cDNA molecule received a unique molecular identifier from a template-switch 5' adaptor carrying 12 random nucleotides. Each sample yielded at least 3 million CDR3-containing paired-end reads. First-strand cDNA was synthesized from all RNA with the Mint cDNA synthesis kit, primed by a TRBC-specific oligonucleotide. Following uracil-DNA glycosylase treatment, a first 18-cycle PCR with universal primers M1SS and BC2_uni_R was performed on all cDNA. The original methods were these. For normalization, 1 million high-quality reads were randomly selected from each sample, with every read carrying a distinct molecular identifier. Reads with shared molecular identifiers were discarded instead of being binned into consensus sequences. CDR3 identification, clonotype clustering and error correction used MiTCR with a Q25 quality threshold and the strictest error-elimination algorithm. A nonparametric unseen species model using Euler transformation provided a lower-bound estimate of total TCR beta diversity. TCRdb reanalyzed the raw reads on its own, using fastp at Q25 for trimming and MiXCR for clone calling, and kept in-frame beta chains. Identical CDR3 protein sequences are pooled into one entry, listed with their most common genes and DNA. The V and J calls shown here were made by TCRdb, not taken from the authors' results. The table for this sample lists 650,000 to 800,000 distinct CDR3 sequences; roughly 44% of them were counted only once. The top ten constitute 15% to 25% of the sample.

This clonotype was recorded once. There is no known antigen for this receptor. Base qualities are not recorded, but no much larger clone differs from it by a single base. A single read constitutes weak evidence. The roughly 37 donors, aged about 6 to 95 years, were systemically healthy Caucasian individuals from Russia. Approximately 9.3 milliliters of peripheral blood were collected from each donor into EDTA-treated Vacutainer tubes. Ficoll-Paque density-gradient centrifugation was used to isolate PBMCs, with at least 7 million obtained per sample. Total RNA was extracted from PBMCs with Trizol reagent, with at least 6 micrograms obtained per sample. For every donor, an aliquot of PBMCs went through flow cytometry to measure the percentages of naive CD45RAhigh/CD27high T cells.

Sequenced material: blood. The chain couples TRBV12-3 or TRBV12-4 to TRBJ2-7, with a tentative D gene TRBD2 over 5 matching bases. The receptor's source is a man aged 60 to 75 in good health. For the CDR3, the sequence is CASTWAGGLSYEQYF. The nucleotide sequence is given as TGTGCCAGCACTTGGGCCGGCGGGCTTTCCTACGAGCAGTACTTC.